The 18 T cell receptor beta chains given below trace back to one sample, sequenced in a study of blood T cell repertoires in COVID-19. Clones were read by immunoSEQ multiplex PCR, and TCRdb kept only the in-frame ones, dropping some. The table has some 170,000 clones, approximately 79% seen once; the top ten hold roughly 18%. The source material was peripheral blood. The receptors derive from a woman aged 80 or over with acute or convalescent COVID-19.

The genes are TRBV10-3 and TRBJ1-5; D perhaps matches TRBD1 (5 bases). This CDR3 spans 13 amino acids. The germline gives CDR1 ENHRY, CDR2 SYGVKD. V was pared by 2 bases and J by 8 bases, with 10 bases between. The CDR3 here is CAISEGGTKPQHF. CDR3 DNA sequence: TGTGCCATCAGTGAGGGGGGGACGAAGCCCCAGCATTTT.

The chain employs TRBV27 and TRBJ2-5; 7 nucleotides agree with TRBD1. Looked up from germline, CDR1 is MNHEY and CDR2 is SMNVEV (reference sequence). The CDR3 contains 13 residues. J gave up 1 base and V 6 bases, and 2 bases lay outside the gene matches. This CDR3 reads CASRGQAQETQYF. The DNA for the CDR3 is TGTGCCAGCAGAGGACAGGCCCAAGAGACCCAGTACTTC.

The chain recombines TRBV11-2 with TRBJ1-2; 8 positions agree with TRBD1. The CDR3 length is 16 residues. Unmatched junction bases numbered 7, after V lost 0 bases and J lost 4 bases. The germline gives CDR1 SGHAT, CDR2 FQNNGV. The chain's CDR3 is CASSLDGVDRAYGYTF. The CDR3 DNA reads as TGTGCCAGCAGCTTAGACGGGGTGGACAGGGCCTATGGCTACACCTTC.

The chain is built from TRBV10-3 and TRBJ2-7, with TRBD1 matching 7 bases. CDR3 length: 15 residues. V dropped 6 bases and J dropped 3; count of bases not matched to a gene: 11. Germline CDR1 and CDR2: ENHRY and SYGVKD. The CDR3 loop is CAIRGDRALFYEQYF. DNA for the CDR3: TGTGCCATCAGGGGAGACAGGGCTCTATTCTACGAGCAGTACTTC.

This chain connects TRBV3-1 (or the pseudogene TRBV3-2) to TRBJ2-3, with D perhaps matching TRBD1 (5 bases). This CDR3 contains 19 residues. The germline CDR1 and CDR2 sequences are LGHDT and YNNKEL (reference sequence). V lost 1 base and J 0 bases, leaving 20 bases between the germline ends. The CDR3 sequence is CASSQVTSTGRASTDTQYF. The CDR3 region has the DNA TGTGCCAGCAGCCAAGTAACCTCTACTGGCAGGGCTAGCACAGATACGCAGTATTTT.

V is TRBV6-5 and J is TRBJ1-6; D gene uncertain. CDR3 length equals 14 residues. The germline V gene has CDR1 MNHEY and CDR2 SVGAGI. Trimming stripped 8 bases from V and 0 bases from J, with 8 bases between. The chain's CDR3 is CASLFSSYNSPLHF. DNA of the CDR3: TGTGCCAGCCTATTTAGCTCCTATAATTCACCCCTCCACTTT.

The V gene is TRBV10-3, the J gene TRBJ1-1; weak D call: TRBD1 (6 bases). V dropped 6 bases and J dropped 0 bases, with 14 bases sitting between them. Germline V gene sequence: CDR1 ENHRY, CDR2 SYGVKD. The CDR3 consists of 15 residues. The CDR3 DNA is TGTGCCATCAGACCCGCTACAGGGCTGAACACTGAAGCTTTCTTT. It is translated as CAIRPATGLNTEAFF.

The chain has TRBV27 and TRBJ2-2; 11 nucleotides align to TRBD2. The CDR3 is 16 residues long. The J segment lost 14 bases and the V segment lost 5 bases, leaving 16 bases of the junction unmatched. CDR1 MNHEY and CDR2 SMNVEV come from the germline V gene (reference sequence). The CDR3 bases are TGTGCCAGCAGTCAGCCAATAACTAGCGGGAGAACCACACTGTTTTTT. Protein product: CASSQPITSGRTTLFF.

The chain combines TRBV2 with TRBJ1-6; D is unresolved. V was cut by 8 bases and J by 10 bases, with 12 bases left in between. Germline V gene lookup returns CDR1 SNHLY and CDR2 FYNNEI. The length of the CDR3 is 12 residues. The CDR3 here is CASLEGSSPLHF. As DNA, the CDR3 is TGTGCCAGCCTTGAGGGAAGCTCACCCCTCCACTTT.

The chain links TRBV7-9 to TRBJ1-3; 7 bases agree with TRBD1. Germline values: CDR1 SEHNR, CDR2 FQNEAQ (reference sequence). With 8 bases clipped from V and 2 bases from J, the junction kept 0 bases outside the gene matches. CDR3 size: 12 residues. The CDR3 is CASDRAGNTIYF. The CDR3 region has the DNA TGTGCCAGCGACAGGGCTGGAAACACCATATATTTT.

The V call is TRBV5-5, the J call TRBJ1-6, with TRBD1 matching over 9 bases. The CDR3 contains 15 residues. The germline CDR1 and CDR2 sequences are SGHKS and YYEKEE (reference sequence). V shed 4 bases and J 8 bases; nucleotides not matched to a gene: 7. CDR3 in DNA: TGTGCCAGCAGCGCCGGGACAGGGTACTATTCACCCCTCCACTTT. Translated, it gives CASSAGTGYYSPLHF.

This chain uses TRBV29-1 with TRBJ2-3; the D gene is possibly TRBD1 (7 bases). V gave up 7 bases and J gave up 1 base, with 15 bases separating them. Germline-derived CDR1 and CDR2 are SQVTM and ANQGSEA. CDR3 length: 14 residues. CDR3 in amino acids: CSARQGGGTDTQYF. DNA for the CDR3: TGCAGCGCCCGACAGGGAGGAGGCACAGATACGCAGTATTTT.

The chain combines TRBV5-1 with TRBJ2-7, with 11 bases identical to TRBD2. The CDR3 runs to 17 residues. V lost 7 bases, J lost 6 bases, and 18 bases stayed unmatched. Germline V gene lookup returns CDR1 SGHRS and CDR2 YFSETQ. The CDR3: CASQASGGYPYFREQYF. CDR3 bases: TGCGCCAGCCAAGCTAGCGGGGGGTATCCCTATTTCCGCGAGCAGTACTTC. Full variable domain (rest looked up from reference TRBV5-1 and TRBJ2-7): KAGVTQTPRYLIKTRGQQVTLSCSPISGHRSVSWYQQTPGQGLQFLFEYFSETQRNKGNFPGRFSGRQFSNSRSEMNVSTLELGDSALYLCASQASGGYPYFREQYFGPGTRLTVT.

This chain joins TRBV7-2 and TRBJ2-5; D might be TRBD1 (5 bases). This CDR3 is built from 14 residues. Trimming shortened V by 5 bases and J by 10 bases, and 20 bases separated the two germline ends. CDR1 SGHTA and CDR2 FQGNSA come from the germline V gene. CDR3 in DNA: TGTGCCAGCAGCCGCAAGGGGTCAGACGTGGTCCAGTACTTC. It is translated as CASSRKGSDVVQYF.

The rearrangement links TRBV6-5 to TRBJ2-3; TRBD1 is a possible D gene (5 bases). CDR1 and CDR2 from the germline V gene are MNHEY and SVGAGI. CDR3 length: 15 amino acids. V was clipped by 5 bases and J by 6 bases, with 18 bases between them. The CDR3 protein is CASSNTGVRSDTQYF. For the CDR3, the DNA is TGTGCCAGCAGTAATACAGGAGTAAGAAGTGATACGCAGTATTTT.

The V gene is TRBV6-1, the J gene TRBJ1-2; D gene unclear. Germline assignment: CDR1 MNHNS and CDR2 SASEGT. V was trimmed by 2 bases and J by 4 bases, leaving 11 bases between them. The CDR3 spans 14 residues. The CDR3 region has the DNA TGTGCCAGCAGTGAATCCGTCAGATTCTATGGCTACACCTTC. Its translation is CASSESVRFYGYTF.

The chain couples TRBV27 to TRBJ1-2; tentative D call: TRBD1 (5 bases). CDR1 MNHEY and CDR2 SMNVEV come from the germline V gene (reference sequence). V shed 5 bases and J shed 8 bases, with 33 bases lying between them. The CDR3 runs to 19 residues. CDR3 sequence (DNA): TGTGCCAGCAGTCCCTCAGGCAGTCTTATTGGGACTGTCGGCCGCGGCTACACCTTC. Translated, it gives CASSPSGSLIGTVGRGYTF.

The chain uses TRBV28 and TRBJ1-2; D unresolved. This CDR3 comprises 13 residues. Germline V CDR1 and CDR2: MDHEN, SYDVKM. With 1 base removed from V and 8 bases from J, the gap between germline ends came to 11 bases. The CDR3 here is CASSLFRPRGYTF. In DNA form, the CDR3 reads TGTGCCAGCAGTTTATTCAGGCCTCGCGGCTACACCTTC.